Listed below are T cell receptor beta chains from one sample, sequenced in a study of T cells in Graves' hyperthyroidism and ophthalmopathy. TCRdb fed the multiplex PCR reads into MiXCR, producing one record per CDR3 protein. The sample includes 300,000 or so distinct CDR3 sequences, 21% of them seen just once. Sample: blood. The receptors come from a woman aged 50 to 60 with Graves' hyperthyroidism. The CDR3 runs from the conserved cysteine through the conserved F or W. D genes are given only for firm matches. Part of the rows lack a size; the others show once, few, many or a class for expanded clones.

>NA|TRBJ2-1|TRBV18|14|many
CATTPGGTSNEQFF
TGTGCCACCACACCCGGGGGTACTAGCAATGAGCAGTTCTTC
>NA|TRBJ2-1|TRBV11-2|15|many
CASSPLEGRGNEQFF
TGTGCCAGCAGCCCCCTGGAAGGCAGGGGTAATGAGCAGTTCTTC
>NA|TRBJ1-4|TRBV27|15|few
CASSLLWGRDEKLFF
TGTGCCAGCAGTTTATTGTGGGGTCGGGATGAAAAACTGTTTTTT
>NA|TRBJ2-7|TRBV11-1|14|many
CASSLVVGDHEQYF
TGTGCCAGCAGCTTAGTTGTAGGGGACCACGAGCAGTACTTC
>TRBD1|TRBJ1-3|TRBV7-8|16|many
CASSGGTGGSGNTIYF
TGTGCCAGCAGCGGCGGCACAGGGGGCTCTGGAAACACCATATATTTT
>NA|TRBJ1-5|TRBV7-9|16|few
CASSLQGLDGNQPQHF
TGTGCCAGCAGCTTACAGGGACTCGATGGTAATCAGCCCCAGCATTTT
>NA|TRBJ1-2|TRBV12-3/TRBV12-4|15|few
CASSAQTGRNYGYTF
TGTGCCAGCAGCGCGCAGACAGGACGGAACTATGGCTACACCTTC
>NA|TRBJ2-7|TRBV28|16|NA
CASSLTEYQNSYEQYF
TGTGCCAGCAGTTTAACAGAATACCAAAACTCCTACGAGCAGTACTTC
>TRBD2|TRBJ2-4|TRBV4-1|17|NA
CASSQDQGLGAKNIQYF
TGCGCCAGCAGCCAAGATCAAGGACTAGGGGCCAAAAACATTCAGTACTTC
>NA|TRBJ1-4|TRBV20-1|16|few
CSARERSASTNEKLFF
TGCAGTGCTAGGGAACGGAGCGCTTCAACTAATGAAAAACTGTTTTTT
>NA|TRBJ2-5|TRBV7-9|13|few
CASSRIERTFQYF
TGTGCCAGCAGCCGGATTGAACGGACTTTCCAGTACTTC
>NA|TRBJ2-6|TRBV2|13|many
CASTGSGANVLTF
TGTGCCAGCACAGGCTCTGGGGCCAACGTCCTGACTTTC
>NA|TRBJ1-1|TRBV28|18|few
CASRWMYRRDRRGTEAFF
TGTGCCAGCAGGTGGATGTACAGGAGAGACCGCCGGGGCACTGAAGCTTTCTTT
>NA|TRBJ2-1|TRBV3-1|16|many
CASSQGGYGPNNEQFF
TGTGCCAGCAGCCAAGGGGGGTACGGTCCTAACAATGAGCAGTTCTTC
>NA|TRBJ1-1|TRBV5-5|13|few
CASSERKNTEAFF
TGTGCCAGCAGCGAACGGAAGAACACTGAAGCTTTCTTT
>NA|TRBJ2-5|TRBV2|14|many
CASSQLGRVETQYF
TGTGCCAGCAGCCAGCTGGGCAGGGTAGAGACCCAGTACTTC
>NA|TRBJ2-7|TRBV28|11|many
CASRVAHEQYF
TGTGCCAGCAGGGTGGCCCACGAGCAGTACTTC
>TRBD1|TRBJ2-2|TRBV6-1|14|NA
CASKAGGYTGELFF
TGTGCCAGCAAGGCAGGGGGTTACACCGGGGAGCTGTTTTTT
>NA|TRBJ2-6|TRBV14|19|few
CASSPPGRGRYSGANVLTF
TGTGCCAGCAGCCCCCCCGGCCGTGGCCGATACTCTGGGGCCAACGTCCTGACTTTC
>NA|TRBJ1-3|TRBV7-2|15|NA
CASSTRTVSGNTIYF
TGTGCCAGCAGCACACGGACAGTTTCTGGAAACACCATATATTTT
>NA|TRBJ2-6|TRBV27|15|few
CASRTPGTGANVLTF
TGTGCCAGCAGGACCCCAGGTACTGGGGCCAACGTCCTGACTTTC
>NA|TRBJ2-5|TRBV5-4|12|NA
CASSLGGQTQYF
TGTGCCAGCAGCTTGGGGGGACAGACCCAGTACTTC
>NA|TRBJ1-3|TRBV11-2|14|NA
CASSSGPSGNTIYF
TGTGCCAGCAGCTCGGGCCCCTCTGGAAACACCATATATTTT
>NA|TRBJ1-5|TRBV20-1|20|few
CSARVRGQGITTPLYQPQHF
TGCAGTGCTAGAGTAAGAGGGCAGGGGATAACAACCCCACTATATCAGCCCCAGCATTTT
>NA|TRBJ1-5|TRBV24-1|19|NA
CATSVSTGPLYYSNQPQHF
TGTGCCACCAGTGTTTCCACAGGTCCCCTCTATTATAGCAATCAGCCCCAGCATTTT
>NA|TRBJ1-1|TRBV11-1|17|NA
CASSSNTPGLMNTEAFF
TGTGCCAGCAGCTCAAACACACCGGGACTCATGAACACTGAAGCTTTCTTT
>NA|TRBJ1-2|TRBV6-2/TRBV6-3|13|NA
CASTRGRGQGYTF
TGTGCCAGCACCAGAGGGCGGGGCCAGGGCTACACCTTC
>NA|TRBJ1-1|TRBV7-3|16|many
CASSLSGGRQNTEAFF
TGTGCCAGCAGCTTAAGCGGGGGTCGACAGAACACTGAAGCTTTCTTT
>NA|TRBJ1-1|TRBV28|15|many
CASSPRPRMNTEAFF
TGTGCCAGCAGCCCTAGGCCCCGCATGAACACTGAAGCTTTCTTT
>NA|TRBJ1-5|TRBV12-3/TRBV12-4|13|NA
CASSWGVDQPQHF
TGTGCCAGCAGTTGGGGGGTGGACCAGCCCCAGCATTTT
>TRBD1|TRBJ1-2|TRBV4-1|15|NA
CASSQTDRDGRGYTF
TGCGCCAGCAGCCAAACGGACAGGGACGGGCGTGGCTACACCTTC
>NA|TRBJ1-1|TRBV3-1|14|many
CASSLSTSHGEAFF
TGTGCCAGCAGCTTATCCACCTCTCACGGAGAAGCTTTCTTT
>NA|TRBJ2-1|TRBV28|14|NA
CASSQRVENNEQFF
TGTGCCAGCTCACAAAGGGTAGAAAACAATGAGCAGTTCTTC
>TRBD2|TRBJ2-1|TRBV28|15|few
CASSKTSGGKIEQFF
TGTGCCAGCAGTAAAACTAGCGGGGGGAAGATTGAGCAGTTCTTC
>NA|TRBJ2-3|TRBV28|14|NA
CASTTGVPTDTQYF
TGTGCCAGCACAACGGGGGTTCCCACAGATACGCAGTATTTT
>NA|TRBJ2-1|TRBV6-1|12|many
CASSDGGREQFF
TGTGCCAGCAGTGATGGGGGACGGGAGCAGTTCTTC
>TRBD1|TRBJ2-7|TRBV5-1|14|many
CASSPGTGPYEQYF
TGCGCCAGCAGCCCCGGGACAGGGCCTTACGAGCAGTACTTC
>TRBD1|TRBJ2-7|TRBV11-1|15|many
CASSWGTGDSREQYF
TGTGCCAGCAGCTGGGGGACAGGGGATTCCCGTGAGCAGTACTTC
>NA|TRBJ1-6|TRBV9|14|few
CASSDGAYNSPLHF
TGTGCCAGCAGCGACGGGGCGTATAATTCACCCCTCCACTTT
>NA|TRBJ1-4|TRBV2|15|NA
CASEGLQGTREKLFF
TGTGCCAGCGAAGGCCTACAGGGAACGCGTGAAAAACTGTTTTTT
>TRBD1|TRBJ2-5|TRBV7-9|16|NA
CASSLGDRGDQETQYF
TGTGCCAGCAGCTTAGGGGACAGGGGCGATCAAGAGACCCAGTACTTC
>NA|TRBJ2-3|TRBV11-2|14|few
CASSLLGGGDTRYF
TGTGCCAGCAGCTTATTGGGCGGCGGAGATACGCGGTATTTT
>NA|TRBJ1-1|TRBV13|16|once
CASSFRVRSLNTEAFF
TGTGCCAGCAGCTTTAGGGTGCGCAGTCTGAACACTGAAGCTTTCTTT
>NA|TRBJ1-1|TRBV28|11|many
CASIVNTEAFF
TGTGCCAGCATCGTAAACACTGAAGCTTTCTTT
>TRBD1|TRBJ2-7|TRBV11-3|13|many
CASSLTGSTKQYF
TGTGCCAGCAGCTTGACAGGGTCTACGAAGCAGTACTTC
>TRBD1|TRBJ2-4|TRBV7-8|16|many
CASSTRTGGLGDIQYF
TGTGCCAGCAGCACCCGGACAGGGGGTCTAGGGGACATTCAGTACTTC
>TRBD1|TRBJ2-5|TRBV12-3/TRBV12-4|14|many
CASSLRGRGETQYF
TGTGCCAGCAGCTTAAGGGGGCGTGGGGAGACCCAGTACTTC
>NA|TRBJ2-7|TRBV10-1|13|many
CASSTDPTYEQYF
TGCGCCAGCAGTACGGACCCTACCTACGAGCAGTACTTC
>NA|TRBJ2-3|TRBV7-2|12|many
CASSFPGLAQYF
TGTGCCAGCAGCTTCCCGGGACTTGCGCAGTATTTT